One sample yielded the 31 T cell receptor beta chains listed below, sequenced in a study of T cells after yellow fever vaccination. TCRdb re-derived calls from the 5' RACE reads in MiXCR, one entry per CDR3 protein. The sample lists 620,000 or so distinct CDR3 sequences; roughly an eighth were seen once. The specimen was PBMCs, collected on the day of the yellow fever booster vaccination. Receptors were obtained from a man aged 25 to 40 who received the YFV17D yellow fever vaccine.

The chain carries TRBV7-2 and TRBJ2-3, with 9 bases aligning to TRBD1. Germline CDR1 reads SGHTA; CDR2 reads FQGNSA. V lost 2 bases to trimming and J lost 5 bases; unmatched junction nucleotides: 11. This CDR3 has 17 amino acids. The CDR3 spells CASSLYAGTGIRDTQYF. The CDR3 DNA is TGTGCCAGCAGCTTATATGCCGGGACAGGGATTAGAGATACGCAGTATTTT.

CDR3 loop: CASSWTPDSNQPQHF. In nucleotides, the CDR3 is TGTGCCAGCAGTTGGACACCGGATAGCAATCAGCCCCAGCATTTT. V usage is TRBV12-3 or TRBV12-4 and J usage is TRBJ1-5, with D maybe TRBD1 (5 bases). The CDR3 spans 15 residues. Trimming took 4 bases from V and 0 from J, leaving 10 bases between them.

This clonotype was picked up a small number of times. The rearrangement uses TRBV27 and TRBJ1-5; no firm D call. Germline CDR1 MNHEY, CDR2 SMNVEV (reference sequence). V lost 10 bases and J lost 3, with 7 bases in between. This CDR3 comprises 11 residues. The CDR3, as DNA: TGTGCCACCGGAAACAATCAGCCCCAGCATTTT. It codes for CATGNNQPQHF.

This clonotype was found a few times. This chain joins TRBV6-1 and TRBJ1-4; possibly TRBD1 for D (6 bases). The CDR3 is made up of 14 amino acids. Trimming shortened V by 6 bases and J by 5 bases, and 13 bases separated the two germline ends. Germline assignment: CDR1 MNHNS and CDR2 SASEGT. This CDR3 reads CASSPRRGNEKLFF. Here the CDR3 DNA reads TGTGCCAGCAGCCCCCGGAGGGGGAATGAAAAACTGTTTTTT.

The V gene is TRBV5-1, the J gene TRBJ2-3; D is perhaps TRBD2 (6 bases). V lost 2 bases to trimming and J lost 5 bases, with 9 bases between them. CDR1 is SGHRS, CDR2 YFSETQ, per germline. The CDR3 runs 13 residues. The CDR3 DNA sequence: TGCGCCAGCAGCTTCCCGGGAGAAGATACGCAGTATTTT. Translated: CASSFPGEDTQYF.

The V call is TRBV12-3 or TRBV12-4, the J call TRBJ1-1; TRBD1 is a possible D gene (5 bases). Trimming took 2 bases from V and 3 from J, leaving 7 bases between them. CDR3 length: 13 amino acids. This CDR3 is CASSLWGDTEAFF. In DNA, the CDR3 is TGTGCCAGCAGTTTATGGGGGGACACTGAAGCTTTCTTT.

Ten or more counts support this clonotype. One end of the junction fails to match germline, which may point to a read error. V gene TRBV5-1 combines with J gene TRBJ2-7; D is uncertain. The CDR3 contains 14 residues. The germline CDR1 and CDR2 sequences are SGHRS and YFSETQ. The chain's CDR3 is CASSLGGPSYEQYF. The CDR3 DNA is TGTGCCAGCAGCTTGGGCGGTCCATCCTACGAGCAGTACTTC.

This clonotype was observed many times. This sequence joins TRBV12-3 or TRBV12-4 and TRBJ2-2; no definite D call. Trimming stripped 5 bases from V and 7 bases from J, with 14 bases between. CDR3 length equals 14 residues. The CDR3: CASSPLFSLGELFF. CDR3 sequence (DNA): TGTGCCAGCAGTCCTCTCTTTAGCCTCGGGGAGCTGTTTTTT.

The J gene is TRBJ1-3, the V gene TRBV6-2 or TRBV6-3; TRBD1 aligns across 8 bases. The junction had 21 bases not matched to a gene; V was cut back by 5 bases and J by 3 bases. Germline V gene sequence: CDR1 MNHEY, CDR2 SVGEGT. The CDR3 covers 20 residues. CDR3 amino acids: CASSRRQGAFSLGVGNTIYF. In nucleotides, the CDR3 is TGTGCCAGCAGTCGTCGCCAGGGGGCTTTTTCTCTAGGTGTTGGAAACACCATATATTTT.

This clonotype has more than one count but fewer than ten. This chain uses TRBV15 with TRBJ1-1; D is unresolved. V was clipped by 3 bases and J by 0 bases, with 8 bases between them. Germline CDR1 is LNHNV and CDR2 is YYDKDF (reference sequence). The CDR3 contains 14 residues. The CDR3 reads CATSSRDLNTEAFF. CDR3 sequence (DNA): TGTGCCACCAGCAGCAGAGATCTGAACACTGAAGCTTTCTTT.

This clonotype was recorded a few times. V and J are TRBV5-1 and TRBJ1-1; possibly TRBD1 for D (5 bases). Trimming took off 5 bases at V and 4 bases at J, with 18 bases between the two ends. Germline V gene sequence: CDR1 SGHRS, CDR2 YFSETQ. The CDR3 runs to 15 residues. CDR3 coding DNA: TGCGCCAGCAGGTGGGCAGGGAGGACGGGCACTGAAGCTTTCTTT. Its translation is CASRWAGRTGTEAFF.

The J gene is TRBJ2-7, the V gene TRBV29-1, with 9 bases lining up with TRBD2. This CDR3 contains 14 residues. V shed 6 bases, J shed 1 base, and the junction held 7 bases outside the gene matches. Germline assignment: CDR1 SQVTM and CDR2 ANQGSEA. The DNA for the CDR3 is TGCAGCGTCTGCGTAGCGGGAGCTTCCTACGAGCAGTACTTC. Its translation: CSVCVAGASYEQYF.

This clonotype was counted between two and nine times. J is TRBJ1-2 and V is TRBV20-1; the D is unclear. The germline V gene encodes CDR1 DFQATT and CDR2 SNEGSKA (reference sequence). The length of the CDR3 is 13 residues. Trimming cost V 3 bases and J 5 bases, with 13 bases left between them. The CDR3 sequence: CSASSPPRYGYTF. The CDR3 DNA is TGCAGTGCTAGTTCCCCCCCCCGATATGGCTACACCTTC.

This rearrangement joins TRBV30 to TRBJ1-4; 8 bases fit TRBD1. Germline loops: CDR1 GTSNPN, CDR2 SVGIG (reference sequence). The CDR3 contains 14 residues. J gave up 4 bases and V 2 bases, and 3 bases lay outside the gene matches. The CDR3 protein is CAWSPTGVNEKLFF. In nucleotides, the CDR3 is TGTGCCTGGAGTCCGACAGGGGTTAATGAAAAACTGTTTTTT.

Many counts were recorded for this clonotype. At one of its ends the junction is not consistent with the germline gene, which may arise from a read error. The chain carries TRBV12-3 or TRBV12-4 and TRBJ2-1; a weak D match, TRBD1 (5 bases). The CDR3 runs to 13 residues. This CDR3 is CASSLGAYNEQFF. DNA of the CDR3: TGTGCCAGCAGCTTAGGGGCCTACAATGAGCAGTTCTTC.

The chain has TRBV24-1 and TRBJ2-1; no reliable D call. Trimming cost V 0 bases and J 7 bases, with 9 bases left between them. The CDR3 extends over 14 amino acids. CDR1 KGHDR and CDR2 SFDVKD come from the germline V gene. The CDR3 DNA sequence: TGTGCCACCAGTGATTTGCGGGTGGGGAATGAGCAGTTCTTC. Its translation: CATSDLRVGNEQFF.

This clonotype was seen many times. The rearrangement links TRBV7-2 to TRBJ2-5; D is perhaps TRBD2 (6 bases). The length of the CDR3 is 15 residues. The V gene lost 1 base and the J gene lost 4 bases, with 13 bases spanning the gap. Germline assignment: CDR1 SGHTA and CDR2 FQGNSA. CDR3 coding DNA: TGTGCCAGCAGCTTAGAAAGGGCCGGGGGAGAGACCCAGTACTTC. Translating it yields CASSLERAGGETQYF.

This clonotype was seen only a few times. The V gene is TRBV10-3, the J gene TRBJ1-6; D not certain. The germline V and J ends were trimmed by 7 bases and 4 bases, with 8 bases remaining between them. The germline CDR1 and CDR2 sequences are ENHRY and SYGVKD. The CDR3 runs 13 residues. This chain's CDR3 is CAITGRYNSPLHF. The CDR3 DNA is TGTGCCATCACCGGACGGTATAATTCACCCCTCCACTTT.

This clonotype has a handful of counts. The rearrangement joins TRBV20-1 to TRBJ1-4; 9 nucleotides agree with TRBD1. Unmatched junction bases numbered 6, after V lost 6 bases and J lost 7 bases. In germline, CDR1 is DFQATT, CDR2 SNEGSKA (reference sequence). The CDR3 loop spans 13 amino acids. CDR3 sequence (DNA): TGCAGTGCCAGGGACAGGGTGGGTGAAAAACTGTTTTTT. Its translation: CSARDRVGEKLFF.

This clonotype was recorded at least ten times. The chain recombines TRBV20-1 with TRBJ1-1; possibly TRBD1 for D (5 bases). From germline, CDR1 is DFQATT and CDR2 SNEGSKA (reference sequence). The CDR3 consists of 15 residues. V lost 0 bases, J lost 0 bases, and 11 bases lay in between. CDR3 in amino acids: CSARDRGSLNTEAFF. In DNA, the CDR3 is TGCAGTGCTAGAGATCGGGGGAGTTTGAACACTGAAGCTTTCTTT.

V and J are TRBV7-6 and TRBJ2-7; perhaps D is TRBD1 or TRBD2 (5 bases each). CDR1 and CDR2 from the germline V gene are SGHVS and FNYEAQ. Trimming stripped 3 bases from V and 3 bases from J, with 27 bases between. CDR3 length equals 19 residues. The DNA for the CDR3 is TGTGCCAGCAGCTTTTCCCTCACCGGGACCTTGGGTGGCTTCTACGAGCAGTACTTC. Protein sequence: CASSFSLTGTLGGFYEQYF.

This clonotype came up a few times. The V gene is TRBV5-1, the J gene TRBJ2-3, with D maybe TRBD2 (6 bases). The ends were cut back, 10 bases at V and 6 bases at J, with 18 bases in the middle. The CDR3 is 13 residues long. Germline CDR1 is SGHRS and CDR2 is YFSETQ. In DNA, the CDR3 is TGCGCCGGAGCAGAGACTAGTTTCGATACGCAGTATTTT. This gives the protein CAGAETSFDTQYF.

This clonotype was found a few times. The chain links TRBV7-2 to TRBJ1-6; the D is unclear. Trimming took off 5 bases at V and 5 bases at J, with 13 bases between the two ends. The germline gives CDR1 SGHTA, CDR2 FQGNSA. The CDR3 runs to 15 residues. This CDR3 reads CASSQAQTDNSPLHF. The CDR3 DNA sequence: TGTGCCAGCAGCCAGGCACAGACGGATAATTCACCCCTCCACTTT.

The chain couples TRBV28 to TRBJ2-6; unclear D gene. The V gene lost 4 bases and the J gene lost 2 bases, with 6 bases spanning the gap. The CDR3 is 14 residues long. Germline V gene data show CDR1 as MDHEN and CDR2 as SYDVKM. The CDR3 protein is CASSYLAGANVLTF. The CDR3 nucleotides are TGTGCCAGCAGTTACTTAGCTGGGGCCAACGTCCTGACTTTC. Together with reference TRBV28 and TRBJ2-6, the CDR3 gives the full variable domain: DVKVTQSSRYLVKRTGEKVFLECVQDMDHENMFWYRQDPGLGLRLIYFSYDVKMKEKGDIPEGYSVSREKKERFSLILESASTNQTSMYLCASSYLAGANVLTFGAGSRLTVL.

There are a few counts of this clonotype. V is TRBV7-7 and J is TRBJ2-7; 9 bases fit TRBD2. The CDR3 consists of 14 residues. The V segment lost 5 bases and the J segment 3 bases; nucleotides outside the gene matches: 5. Germline CDR1 SSHAT, CDR2 FNYEAQ (reference sequence). The CDR3: CASSPREGFYEQYF. In nucleotides, the CDR3 is TGTGCCAGCAGCCCGCGGGAGGGTTTCTACGAGCAGTACTTC.

This chain links TRBV7-8 with TRBJ2-7, with a possible D match to TRBD1 (6 bases). Germline CDR1 is SGHVS and CDR2 is FQNEAQ. The CDR3 extends over 14 amino acids. V lost 3 bases, J lost 3 bases, and 12 bases lay in between. The CDR3 loop reads CASSLGHINYEQYF. DNA of the CDR3: TGTGCCAGCAGCTTGGGACATATCAACTACGAGCAGTACTTC.

This clonotype turned up a few times. V gene TRBV10-3 combines with J gene TRBJ1-4; D remains ambiguous. The CDR3 consists of 13 residues. From germline, CDR1 is ENHRY and CDR2 SYGVKD. Trimming took off 2 bases at V and 4 bases at J, with 5 bases between the two ends. CDR3 sequence reads: CAISEMLNEKLFF. In DNA form, the CDR3 reads TGTGCCATCAGTGAGATGCTTAATGAAAAACTGTTTTTT.

The chain links TRBV20-1 to TRBJ2-1; 7 bases are shared with TRBD2. The CDR3 consists of 14 residues. V dropped 1 base and J dropped 7; count of bases not matched to a gene: 7. CDR1 is DFQATT, CDR2 SNEGSKA, per germline (reference sequence). The CDR3 coding sequence is TGCAGTGCTAGAGTCTTAGCGGGTTTGAATGAGCAGTTCTTC. It encodes CSARVLAGLNEQFF.

This chain uses TRBV2 with TRBJ2-7; D is ambiguous. CDR3 length equals 13 residues. The germline V gene encodes CDR1 SNHLY and CDR2 FYNNEI. V was cut by 4 bases and J by 2 bases, with 9 bases left in between. DNA for the CDR3: TGTGCCAGCAGTGGTTACCTCCCCTACGAGCAGTACTTC. Protein sequence: CASSGYLPYEQYF.

This clonotype was picked up many times. The V gene is TRBV7-2, the J gene TRBJ1-4; D perhaps matches TRBD1 (6 bases). The length of the CDR3 is 15 residues. The V end lost 2 bases, the J end lost 1 base, and 8 bases lay between the germline ends. CDR1 SGHTA and CDR2 FQGNSA come from the germline V gene. The chain's CDR3 is CASSLSRGTNEKLFF. The CDR3 region has the DNA TGTGCCAGCAGCTTATCCAGGGGAACTAATGAAAAACTGTTTTTT.

This clonotype was seen more than once but under ten times. This chain connects TRBV7-9 to TRBJ2-7; 12 bases agree with TRBD1. Germline V gives CDR1 SEHNR, CDR2 FQNEAQ (reference sequence). This CDR3 region has 14 residues. Trimming took 3 bases from V and 6 from J; bases not matched to a gene: 3. Here the CDR3 reads CASSFGDRGREQYF. As DNA, the CDR3 is TGTGCCAGCAGCTTTGGGGACAGGGGGCGCGAGCAGTACTTC.